These 30 T cell receptor beta chains share one sample of origin, sequenced in a study of blood T cell repertoires in COVID-19. This table comes from immunoSEQ multiplex PCR, and its TCRdb copy is limited to in-frame clones, with some not included. Among 200,000 to 250,000 clones listed, 83% were seen once. Sequenced input: PBMCs or T cells enriched from blood (not recorded which). These receptors all come from a woman aged 40 to 50 who had been exposed to COVID-19.

The chain has TRBV5-4 and TRBJ1-2; D remains unclear. The CDR3 loop spans 16 amino acids. Trimming cost V 1 base and J 4 bases, with 17 bases left between them. Germline-derived CDR1 and CDR2 are SGHNT and YYREEE (reference sequence). This CDR3 reads CASSLLAQTPGYGYTF. The CDR3 coding sequence is TGTGCCAGCAGCTTGTTGGCACAGACCCCTGGCTATGGCTACACCTTC.

The chain links TRBV7-3 to TRBJ1-2, with 10 positions matching TRBD1. Germline V gene sequence: CDR1 SGHTA, CDR2 FQGTGA. This CDR3 region has 15 residues. After removal of 0 bases from V and 8 bases from J, the junction contained 6 bases not matched to a gene. CDR3 bases: TGTGCCAGCAGCTTAACGGGACAGGGGAATGCCGGCTACACCTTC. It encodes CASSLTGQGNAGYTF.

The rearrangement links TRBV27 to TRBJ2-5, with TRBD1 matching 7 bases. V was clipped by 4 bases and J by 2 bases; unmatched bases: 10. The CDR3 runs to 16 residues. Germline assignment: CDR1 MNHEY and CDR2 SMNVEV (reference sequence). The CDR3 coding sequence is TGTGCCAGCAGTTACGCGACAGGGATACTACAAGAGACCCAGTACTTC. This encodes CASSYATGILQETQYF.

This clone was counted between two and nine times. This chain connects TRBV28 to TRBJ1-1; D perhaps matches TRBD1 (6 bases). Trimming stripped 4 bases from V and 2 bases from J, with 11 bases between. In germline, CDR1 is MDHEN, CDR2 SYDVKM. This CDR3 is 14 amino acids long. This chain's CDR3 is CASSSSGHNTEAFF. CDR3 bases: TGTGCCAGCAGTTCCTCGGGACACAACACTGAAGCTTTCTTT.

This clone was recorded only once. The chain uses TRBV19 and TRBJ2-2, with 8 bases that match TRBD1. Germline loops: CDR1 LNHDA, CDR2 SQIVND (reference sequence). CDR3 size: 18 residues. With 3 bases clipped from V and 3 bases from J, the junction kept 12 bases outside the gene matches. This CDR3 reads CASSIWGLGTGDTGELFF. In nucleotides, the CDR3 is TGTGCCAGTAGTATTTGGGGTCTCGGGACAGGAGACACCGGGGAGCTGTTTTTT.

This sequence joins TRBV2 and TRBJ1-1, with a weak D call TRBD1 (5 bases). The CDR3 loop spans 14 amino acids. Trimming stripped 7 bases from V and 3 bases from J, with 15 bases between. The germline V gene encodes CDR1 SNHLY and CDR2 FYNNEI. CDR3: CASTATETYTEAFF. Written as DNA, the CDR3 is TGTGCCAGCACCGCGACAGAAACCTACACTGAAGCTTTCTTT.

The V call is TRBV2, the J call TRBJ1-1, with a weak D call TRBD1 (5 bases). CDR1 is SNHLY, CDR2 FYNNEI, per germline. The ends were cut back, 10 bases at V and 7 bases at J, with 19 bases in the middle. CDR3 length equals 13 residues. Here the CDR3 reads CATSTTAGFEAFF. The CDR3 DNA reads as TGTGCCACCTCTACCACGGCAGGGTTTGAAGCTTTCTTT.

This chain connects TRBV9 to TRBJ2-1; D is ambiguous. This CDR3 has 13 residues. In germline, CDR1 is SGDLS, CDR2 YYNGEE. The germline V and J ends were trimmed by 7 bases and 12 bases, with 20 bases remaining between them. The CDR3 region is CASSPLLDLGQFF. The CDR3 DNA follows: TGTGCCAGCTCCCCCCTCCTAGATCTTGGGCAGTTCTTC. Filled out from reference TRBV9 and TRBJ2-1, the complete variable domain reads DSGVTQTPKHLITATGQRVTLRCSPRSGDLSVYWYQQSLDQGLQFLIQYYNGEERAKGNILERFSAQQFPDLHSELNLSSLELGDSALYFCASSPLLDLGQFFGPGTRLTVL.

The chain uses TRBV19 and TRBJ1-1; the D gene is possibly TRBD1 (6 bases). The CDR3 totals 14 residues. Germline lookup yields CDR1 LNHDA and CDR2 SQIVND (reference sequence). The germline V and J ends were trimmed by 4 bases and 0 bases, with 9 bases remaining between them. The CDR3 bases are TGTGCCAGTAGTAAACAGGGAATGAACACTGAAGCTTTCTTT. Translated: CASSKQGMNTEAFF. Looking up the rest from reference TRBV19 and TRBJ1-1 gives the full variable domain: DGGITQSPKYLFRKEGQNVTLSCEQNLNHDAMYWYRQDPGQGLRLIYYSQIVNDFQKGDIAEGYSVSREKKESFPLTVTSAQKNPTAFYLCASSKQGMNTEAFFGQGTRLTVV.

The gene calls are TRBV7-3 and TRBJ2-3; 12 nucleotides line up with TRBD2. The ends lost 1 base at V and 4 bases at J; junction bases unmatched: 9. This CDR3 has 18 residues. The germline gives CDR1 SGHTA, CDR2 FQGTGA. CDR3 protein: CASSLRASGGALPDTQYF. In nucleotides, the CDR3 is TGTGCCAGCAGCTTAAGGGCTAGCGGGGGGGCTCTCCCAGATACGCAGTATTTT.

In its sample, this clone was seen a few times. The CDR3 is CASSLVGTGDTEAFF. Here the CDR3 DNA reads TGTGCCAGCAGCTTAGTCGGGACAGGGGACACTGAAGCTTTCTTT. This sequence joins TRBV7-9 and TRBJ1-1; 10 nucleotides match TRBD1. The CDR3 has 15 amino acids. V lost 1 base, J lost 3 bases, and 2 bases stayed unmatched. Germline values: CDR1 SEHNR, CDR2 FQNEAQ (reference sequence).

This chain connects TRBV6-7 to TRBJ1-2, with D possibly TRBD1 on 5 matching bases. TRBV6-7 is treated as an ORF (open reading frame) with a function not yet certain. The CDR3 covers 11 residues. Deletions cut 8 bases from V and 2 bases from J, with 6 bases between. The CDR3 loop is CASPGNYGYTF. The CDR3 coding sequence is TGTGCCAGCCCAGGGAACTATGGCTACACCTTC.

The genes are TRBV5-5 and TRBJ1-1, with D perhaps matching TRBD1 (6 bases). Germline lookup yields CDR1 SGHKS and CDR2 YYEKEE (reference sequence). V was clipped by 4 bases and J by 7 bases, with 17 bases between them. CDR3 length: 14 residues. CDR3 bases: TGTGCCAGCAGCCCCAACCAGGGGCTACTTGAAGCTTTCTTT. As protein: CASSPNQGLLEAFF. Based on the CDR3 plus reference TRBV5-5 and TRBJ1-1, the full variable domain is DAGVTQSPTHLIKTRGQQVTLRCSPISGHKSVSWYQQVLGQGPQFIFQYYEKEERGRGNFPDRFSARQFPNYSSELNVNALLLGDSALYLCASSPNQGLLEAFFGQGTRLTVV.

A word on this clone: This sequence may be a read error, since a much larger clone differs from it by one base. The rearrangement uses TRBV12-3 or TRBV12-4 and TRBJ1-5; D perhaps matches TRBD1 (6 bases). The CDR3 is made up of 13 amino acids. V was pared by 3 bases and J by 4 bases, with 7 bases between. CDR3 sequence (DNA): TGTGCCAGCAGTTTTACAGGGAATCAGCCCCAGCATTTT. This codes for CASSFTGNQPQHF.

This chain connects TRBV25-1 to TRBJ1-1, with 9 bases matching TRBD1. J lost 11 bases, V lost 6 bases, and 13 bases had no gene match. There are 14 residues in the CDR3. CDR1 MGHDK and CDR2 SYGVNS come from the germline V gene. The CDR3 loop is CASREPGTGTRAFF. The CDR3 DNA is TGTGCCAGCAGGGAGCCCGGGACAGGGACTCGGGCTTTCTTT.

The DNA for the CDR3 is TGTGCCAGCAGCCCACATACAGGGGGCCAAGAGACCCAGTACTTC. This sequence encodes CASSPHTGGQETQYF. J is TRBJ2-5 and V is TRBV4-2, with 8 bases matching TRBD1. Germline-derived CDR1 and CDR2 are LGHNA and YNFKEQ. V lost 4 bases to trimming and J lost 1 base; unmatched junction nucleotides: 5. There are 15 residues in the CDR3.

This clone was detected only a few times. The same CDR3 is also encoded by other DNA sequences in this sample. CDR3 nucleotide sequence: TGCGCCAGCAGCTTGGAAGGGGGGGCGGGTCAGCCCCAGCATTTT. Protein sequence: CASSLEGGAGQPQHF. The J gene is TRBJ1-5, the V gene TRBV5-1; D is perhaps TRBD1 (6 bases). CDR1 SGHRS and CDR2 YFSETQ come from the germline V gene. The length of the CDR3 is 15 residues. V dropped 0 bases and J dropped 6 bases, with 13 bases sitting between them.

This clone was seen more than once but under ten times. The chain employs TRBV3-1 (or the pseudogene TRBV3-2) and TRBJ1-5; 9 positions match TRBD1. This CDR3 comprises 16 residues. J gave up 7 bases and V 0 bases, and 7 bases lay outside the gene matches. CDR1 and CDR2 from the germline V gene are LGHDT and YNNKEL (reference sequence). Written as DNA, the CDR3 is TGTGCCAGCAGCCAAGATGCTACAGGGGGCGGACAGCCCCAGCATTTT. Translated: CASSQDATGGGQPQHF.

This clone was detected only once. V is TRBV29-1 and J is TRBJ2-7; 13 positions match TRBD2. The V gene's germline CDR1 is SQVTM and CDR2 ANQGSEA. CDR3 size: 17 residues. V shed 6 bases and J 2 bases; nucleotides not matched to a gene: 13. DNA of the CDR3: TGCAGCGTCCCTCGGACTAGCGGGGGCCTTCGGACCTACGAGCAGTACTTC. Translating gives CSVPRTSGGLRTYEQYF.

This clone was counted a single time. The CDR3 loop reads CASSARTSGTDTQYF. Here the CDR3 DNA reads TGTGCCAGCAGTGCCAGGACTAGCGGCACAGATACGCAGTATTTT. This chain links TRBV27 with TRBJ2-3, with TRBD2 identical over 9 bases. Germline loops: CDR1 MNHEY, CDR2 SMNVEV (reference sequence). The CDR3 spans 15 residues. Trimming removed 5 bases from V and 1 base from J; junction bases left unmatched: 4.

The rearrangement joins TRBV5-6 to TRBJ2-7; the match to TRBD1 covers 7 bases. This CDR3 has 13 residues. V trimming: 2 bases; J trimming: 3 bases; junction bases outside the gene matches: 2. Germline lookup yields CDR1 SGHDT and CDR2 YYEEEE. CDR3 residues: CASSFGQVYEQYF. As DNA, the CDR3 is TGTGCCAGCAGCTTTGGACAGGTCTACGAGCAGTACTTC.

This clone was found once. The junction departs from the called germline gene at one end, perhaps through a read error. The J gene is TRBJ2-3, the V gene TRBV5-1; TRBD1 matches at 7 bases. The CDR3 runs 15 residues. The germline V gene encodes CDR1 SGHRS and CDR2 YFSETQ. CDR3 loop: CANSIYRGVTDTQYF. In DNA, the CDR3 is TGCGCCAACAGCATATACAGGGGAGTGACAGATACGCAGTATTTT.

This chain uses TRBV13 with TRBJ2-5; 8 bases agree with TRBD2. The V gene end was trimmed by 5 bases and the J gene end by 4 bases; junction bases not matched to a gene: 9. The length of the CDR3 is 15 residues. CDR1 and CDR2 from the germline V gene are PRHDT and FYEKMQ (reference sequence). Written as DNA, the CDR3 is TGTGCCAGCAGCCAAAAGGGCGGGGGGCGAGAGACCCAGTACTTC. Translating it yields CASSQKGGGRETQYF.

The chain carries TRBV7-9 and TRBJ2-5, with D possibly being TRBD1 (6 bases). This CDR3 contains 14 residues. Trimming took 5 bases from V and 5 from J, leaving 15 bases between them. Per germline, CDR1 SEHNR and CDR2 FQNEAQ (reference sequence). CDR3 amino acids: CASSTQGFDETQYF. The DNA for the CDR3 is TGTGCCAGCAGCACACAGGGTTTTGATGAGACCCAGTACTTC.

The V gene is TRBV2, the J gene TRBJ2-5; 7 bases line up with TRBD2. The length of the CDR3 is 15 residues. Germline V CDR1 and CDR2: SNHLY, FYNNEI. V lost 4 bases and J lost 5; bases outside the gene matches: 10. CDR3 in DNA: TGTGCCAGCAGTGTCGAGTCTACCGGGGGGGAGACCCAGTACTTC. It encodes CASSVESTGGETQYF.

This clone is a singleton in its sample. This chain uses TRBV2 with TRBJ1-5; maybe TRBD1 (6 bases). CDR1 is SNHLY and CDR2 is FYNNEI in the germline V gene. The V end was cut by 7 bases, the J end by 0 bases, with 13 bases between. The CDR3 totals 15 residues. The CDR3 loop reads CASTADSLSNQPQHF. CDR3 coding DNA: TGTGCCAGCACCGCGGACAGTCTTAGCAATCAGCCCCAGCATTTT.

The genes are TRBV12-3 or TRBV12-4 and TRBJ2-7, with D tentatively TRBD1 (6 bases). V was clipped by 3 bases and J by 3 bases, with 9 bases between them. CDR3 length: 13 residues. Here the CDR3 DNA reads TGTGCCAGCAGTTTTGGGGGCTACTACGAGCAGTACTTC. Protein sequence: CASSFGGYYEQYF.

This clone showed up just a few times. The rearrangement links TRBV30 to TRBJ1-5; the D gene is possibly TRBD1 (6 bases). Germline V CDR1 and CDR2: GTSNPN, SVGIG (reference sequence). Trimming pared 5 bases from V and 6 bases from J, leaving 14 bases between. The CDR3 sequence is 13 residues long. The CDR3 region has the DNA TGTGCCTGGGCTCAGGGGTTGTCTCAGCCCCAGCATTTT. Translation: CAWAQGLSQPQHF.

This chain links TRBV12-3 or TRBV12-4 with TRBJ2-7, with D tentatively TRBD1 (5 bases). The CDR3 has 13 residues. Trimming took 7 bases from V and 4 from J, leaving 14 bases between them. The CDR3 reads CASTLQGSYEQYF. The CDR3, as DNA: TGTGCCAGCACACTGCAGGGAAGTTACGAGCAGTACTTC.

V and J are TRBV2 and TRBJ1-5, with D possibly being TRBD1 (5 bases). Trimming left V 6 bases short and J 2 bases short, with 14 bases between. CDR3 size: 15 residues. Per the germline V gene, CDR1 is SNHLY and CDR2 is FYNNEI. The CDR3 coding sequence is TGTGCCAGCAGGATTGAGGGAGGGGGCAATCAGCCCCAGCATTTT. Its translation: CASRIEGGGNQPQHF.